This entry features one T cell receptor beta chain sequence. Its target antigen remains unknown. No much larger clonotype is one base removed from it; base qualities were not supplied. This specimen's time point label, interpreted: baseline before first vaccination. Vaccinee samples came from UK trials COV001 and COV002, including a single-blind randomized controlled phase 2/3 trial of AZD1222 (ChAdOx1 nCoV-19) in healthy adults. For TCRbeta chain sequencing, PBMC samples were collected from trial participants at day 0 and at day 28 after the second dose. This entry is derived from a study of T cell responses to AZD1222 COVID-19 vaccine (dated by TCRdb to about 2021). Regarding the complete study: AZD1222 recipients whose second dose came at about 4 weeks and those whose second dose came at about 12 weeks were combined into one group, since spike-specific TCR depth and breadth did not differ between the two schedules. A total of 233 trial participants underwent TCR sequencing, of whom roughly 210 had received two doses of AZD1222 and around 26 had received two doses of the MenACWY control vaccine. Trial participants were enrolled into age subgroups of 18-55, 56-69 and 70-plus years, which contained about 150, 27 and 61 TCR-sequenced participants, respectively.

The CDR3 regions of human TCRbeta chains were analyzed by immunosequencing. For the original study's pipeline: Repertoire TCRs were matched against a reference library of SARS-CoV-2-specific TCRs generated with the MIRA antigen-specificity platform. Breadth was defined as the fraction of unique TCRs that were SARS-CoV-2-associated, and depth was defined as the fraction of total T cells that were SARS-CoV-2-associated. Using the MIRA data, each spike-specific TCR was mapped to the spike region that the TCR reacts to and placed in a CD4 or CD8 class. Log10-transformed breadth and depth values were compared by one-way ANOVA with Sidak's multiple comparisons tests. TCRdb limited this immuneACCESS table to in-frame rearrangements with V and J called. A share of clones is missing; checked studies link under half to unresolved V genes, and the rest is unexplained. The DNA gave D and trimming, while V, J and clone size come from that table. A total of around 180,000 clones appear in this sample, 85% to 95% of them only once. The top ten constitute roughly 10% of the sample.

CDR1 and CDR2 (SEHNR, FQNEAQ) derive from the germline V gene (reference sequence). Inclusive of the bounding cysteine and phenylalanine, the CDR3 is 15 residues long. Of all the DNA, just the CDR3 is kept, 45 bases in frame from base 1. V ends up 5 bases short and J 4 bases short, with an unmatched junction base count of 6. What the authors observed across the whole study: The 56-69-year group was small, and its depth increase did not reach significance, likely because of low power. Epitopes outside the regions mutated in the B.1.351 and B.1.1.7 variants were reportedly recognized by nearly half of the unique spike-specific TCRs. Conclusions about previously exposed vaccinees are limited because only 5 or 6 AZD1222 recipients were SARS-CoV-2 seropositive at baseline. CD4 TCRs associated with the vaccine covered the entire spike protein, and the dominant responses were in regions 160-218 and 743-854. Most participants were white British and females outnumbered males, and the authors suggested that clonal diversity may have been underestimated. Because no day 14 peak-response samples were available, repertoires were characterized only after the peak T cell response. After two AZD1222 doses, spike-specific TCR breadth and depth were significantly higher than at day 0 and than in MenACWY recipients.

The chain joins TRBV7-9 to TRBJ1-3; TRBD1 agrees with 9 junctional bases. The origin of this receptor is an adult in good health. The source was peripheral blood, collected on day 0 of AZD1222 vaccination. The nucleotide sequence is given as TGTGCCAGCAGCGTACAGGGGGCGAGAGGAAACACCATATATTTT. This translates into CASSVQGARGNTIYF.